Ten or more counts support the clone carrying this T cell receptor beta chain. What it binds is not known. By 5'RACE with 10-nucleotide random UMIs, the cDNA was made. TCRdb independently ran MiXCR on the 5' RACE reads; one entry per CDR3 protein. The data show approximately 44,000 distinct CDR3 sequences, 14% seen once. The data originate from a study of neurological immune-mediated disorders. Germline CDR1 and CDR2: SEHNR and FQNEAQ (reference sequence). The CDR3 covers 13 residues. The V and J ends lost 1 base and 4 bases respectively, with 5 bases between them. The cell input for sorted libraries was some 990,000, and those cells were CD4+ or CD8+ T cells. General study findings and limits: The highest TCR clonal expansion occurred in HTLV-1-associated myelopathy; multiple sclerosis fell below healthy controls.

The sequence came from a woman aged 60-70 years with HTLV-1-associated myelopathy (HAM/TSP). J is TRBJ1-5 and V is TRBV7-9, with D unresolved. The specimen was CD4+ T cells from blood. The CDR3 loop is CASSLERNQPQHF. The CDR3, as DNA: TGTGCCAGCAGCTTAGAGAGGAATCAGCCCCAGCATTTT. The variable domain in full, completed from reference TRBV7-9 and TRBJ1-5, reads DTGVSQNPRHKITKRGQNVTFRCDPISEHNRLYWYRQTLGQGPEFLTYFQNEAQLEKSRLLSDRFSAERPKGSFSTLEIQRTEQGDSAMYLCASSLERNQPQHFGDGTRLSIL.